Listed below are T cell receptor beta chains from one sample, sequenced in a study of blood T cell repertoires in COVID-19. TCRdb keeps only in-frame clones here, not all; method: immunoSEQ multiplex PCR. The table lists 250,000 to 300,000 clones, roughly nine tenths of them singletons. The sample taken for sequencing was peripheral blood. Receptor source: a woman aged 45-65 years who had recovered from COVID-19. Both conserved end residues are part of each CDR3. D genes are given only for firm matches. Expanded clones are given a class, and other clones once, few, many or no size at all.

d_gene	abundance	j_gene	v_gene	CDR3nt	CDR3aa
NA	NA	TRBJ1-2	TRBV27	TGTGCCAGCAGTTTATCGGGAGCCGACACCTCGCGTATTCAATTC	CASSLSGADTSRIQF
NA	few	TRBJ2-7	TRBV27	TGTGCCAGCAGTTTAACCACAGGTCACCACACATTCTACGAGCAGTACTTC	CASSLTTGHHTFYEQYF
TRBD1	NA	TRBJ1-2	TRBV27	TGTGCCAGCAGTTTATCGCGGACAGGGGGCAATGGCTACACCTTC	CASSLSRTGGNGYTF
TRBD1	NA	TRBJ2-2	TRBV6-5	TGTGCCAGCAACCGACAGGGGGCCAACGGGGAGCTGTTTTTT	CASNRQGANGELFF
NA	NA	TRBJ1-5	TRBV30	TGTGCCTGGAGCGAACAGCATAATCAGCCCCAGCATTTT	CAWSEQHNQPQHF
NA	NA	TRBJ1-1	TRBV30	TGTGCCTGGAGTTTAGGGGCAGGGGAGAGCACTGAAGCTTTCTTT	CAWSLGAGESTEAFF
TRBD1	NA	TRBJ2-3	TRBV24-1	TGTGCCACCAGTGACGGGACAGCCCGTGGCACAGATACGCAGTATTTT	CATSDGTARGTDTQYF
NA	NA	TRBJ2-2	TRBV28	TGTGCCAGCAGTTTTTGGGCGACAGGCACCGGGGAGCTGTTTTTT	CASSFWATGTGELFF
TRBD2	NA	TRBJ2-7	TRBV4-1	TGCGCCAGCAGCCAAGATTGGTCCCGGGGGGTCTACGAGCAGTACTTC	CASSQDWSRGVYEQYF
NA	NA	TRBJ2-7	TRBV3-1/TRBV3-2	TGTGCCAGCAGCCAAGTGCAGGGTGGCGAGCAGTACTTC	CASSQVQGGEQYF
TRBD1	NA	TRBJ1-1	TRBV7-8	TGTGCCAGCAGCTCAGACAGGGGAGTGGGCACTGAAGCTTTCTTT	CASSSDRGVGTEAFF
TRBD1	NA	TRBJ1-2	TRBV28	TGTGCCAGCAATCCCCTCCTCCCCCTAACAGGGGACTATGGCTACACCTTC	CASNPLLPLTGDYGYTF
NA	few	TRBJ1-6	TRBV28	TGTGCCAGCAGGCCCGGGACACCTAATAATTCACCCCTCCACTTT	CASRPGTPNNSPLHF
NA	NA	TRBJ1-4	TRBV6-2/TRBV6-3	TGTGCCAGCAGTTACCCTACCACGGACGAGGGGGATGAAAAACTGTTTTTT	CASSYPTTDEGDEKLFF
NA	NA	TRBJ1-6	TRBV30	TGTGCCTGCAGTCTAGGGGGAAATTCACCCCTCCACTTT	CACSLGGNSPLHF
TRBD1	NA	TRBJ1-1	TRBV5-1	TGCGCCAGCAGCTTGGGGGGACAGGGGGCTTGGGCTTTCTTT	CASSLGGQGAWAFF
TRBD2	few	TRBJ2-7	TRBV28	TGTGCCAGCAGGCGAGGACTAGCGGGAGCTCCGACCTACGAGCAGTACTTC	CASRRGLAGAPTYEQYF
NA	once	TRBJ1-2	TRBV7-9	TGTGCCAGCAGCTTAATCACAGGCAACTATGGCTACACCTTC	CASSLITGNYGYTF
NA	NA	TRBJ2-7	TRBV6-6	TGTGCCAGCAGCCGCCGGGACGAGCAGTACTTC	CASSRRDEQYF
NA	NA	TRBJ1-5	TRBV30	TGTGCCTGGAGTGTACTCGGGAATCAGCCCCAGCATTTT	CAWSVLGNQPQHF
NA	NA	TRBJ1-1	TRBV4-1	TGCGCCAGCAGCCAAGATGGTGAGGGTGACAGGCAGGATGAAGCTTTCTTT	CASSQDGEGDRQDEAFF
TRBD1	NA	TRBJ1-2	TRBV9	TGTGCCAGCAGCCCCGGGGACAGCCTTAACTATGGCTACACCTTC	CASSPGDSLNYGYTF
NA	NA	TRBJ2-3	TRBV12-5	TGTGCTAGTGGTTTGGTCTCTGCAGGCCGCACAGATACGCAGTATTTT	CASGLVSAGRTDTQYF
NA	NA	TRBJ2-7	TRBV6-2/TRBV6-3	TGTGCCAGCAGTTACCTCTCCAGCGGAGGTTACGAGCAGTACTTC	CASSYLSSGGYEQYF
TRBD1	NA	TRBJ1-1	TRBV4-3	TGCGCCAGCAGCCCGAACGGACAGGGGAACACTGAAGCTTTCTTT	CASSPNGQGNTEAFF
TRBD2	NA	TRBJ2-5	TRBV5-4	TGTGCCAGCAGCTTTAATAGCGGGAGCGGGGGGGAGACCCAGTACTTC	CASSFNSGSGGETQYF
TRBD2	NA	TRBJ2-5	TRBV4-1	TGCGCCAGCAGCCGAAGAGAGGGCCTAGCGGGAGTATCCCAAGAGACCCAGTACTTC	CASSRREGLAGVSQETQYF
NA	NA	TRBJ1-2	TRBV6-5	TGTGCCAGCAACACAGGGTATGGCTACACCTTC	CASNTGYGYTF
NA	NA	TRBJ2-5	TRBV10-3	TGTGCCATCAGTGATAGGAGGGGCAGCTTCCAAGAGACCCAGTACTTC	CAISDRRGSFQETQYF
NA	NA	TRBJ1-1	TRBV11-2	TGTGCCAGCAGCTTAACAAACACTGAAGCTTTCTTT	CASSLTNTEAFF
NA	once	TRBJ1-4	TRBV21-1	TGTGCCAGCAGCAAACGAACGACAGGGGGCTTTGAAAAACTGTTTTTT	CASSKRTTGGFEKLFF
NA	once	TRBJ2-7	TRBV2	TGTGCCAGCAGTGAAGTAGCGTCCGTTTCCTACGAGCAGTACTTC	CASSEVASVSYEQYF
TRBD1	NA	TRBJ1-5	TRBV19	TGTGCCAGTAGTATAGACCCCGGGACAGGGGTATCACTCCAGCATTTT	CASSIDPGTGVSLQHF
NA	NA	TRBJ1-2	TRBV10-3	TGTGCCATCAGTGAATGGACAGACCCTTCGGGTGGCTACACCTTC	CAISEWTDPSGGYTF
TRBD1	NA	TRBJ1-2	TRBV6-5	TGTGCCAGCACCTCGACAGGGTCGTATGGCTACACCTTC	CASTSTGSYGYTF
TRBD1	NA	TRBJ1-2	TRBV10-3	TGTGCCATCAGTGACAGACAGGGGGGATTCTATGGCTACACCTTC	CAISDRQGGFYGYTF
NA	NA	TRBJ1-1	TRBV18	TGTGCCAGCTCACCACCGTTGGAGGGGCCGACTGAAGCTTTCTTT	CASSPPLEGPTEAFF
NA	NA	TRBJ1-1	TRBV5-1	TGCGCCAGCAGCTTGTTGAACCCGGGGATGGGCACTGAAGCTTTCTTT	CASSLLNPGMGTEAFF
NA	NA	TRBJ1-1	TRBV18	TGTGCCAGCTCCCGCACCGGGACTGAAGCTTTCTTT	CASSRTGTEAFF
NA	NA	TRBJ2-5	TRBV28	TGTGCCAGCAGTTTACGCGGTACAGGGCCCTTTCAAGAGACCCAGTACTTC	CASSLRGTGPFQETQYF
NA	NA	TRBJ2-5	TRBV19	TGTGCCAGTAGTCCAGGCCCCGCTTTAGCGTCGGGGTGGGAGACCCAGTACTTC	CASSPGPALASGWETQYF
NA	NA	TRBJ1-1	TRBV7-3	TGTGCCAGCAGCTTCTGGGGGCACATGAACACTGAAGCTTTCTTT	CASSFWGHMNTEAFF
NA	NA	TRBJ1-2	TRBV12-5	TGTGCTAGTGCCTCTGGGGGGGGGAGAGGCTACACCTTC	CASASGGGRGYTF